Here is one TCR beta chain with its context. No antigen is known for it. These data belong to a study of radiotherapy plus CTLA-4 blockade in lung cancer. The study's findings and limits: Expansion of tumor-derived TCR clones was observed in blood after radiotherapy plus ipilimumab. Interferon-beta and early blood T cell clone dynamics reportedly predicted response best.

Data came from immunoSEQ multiplex PCR; TCRdb stores just in-frame clones and leaves some out. The table includes tens of thousands of clones, approximately 76% detected once. Focal radiation and CTLA-4 blockade (ipilimumab) were tested in chemo-refractory metastatic non-small-cell lung cancer patients. CDR1 and CDR2 from the germline V gene are SGHTA and FQGNSA. The CDR3 consists of 17 residues. V gave up 1 base and J gave up 0 bases, with 13 bases separating them. Here the sequenced sample was peripheral blood, taken from a patient treated with radiotherapy plus ipilimumab. The source is a human donor with non-small cell lung cancer who had stable disease on radiotherapy plus ipilimumab. The chain uses TRBV7-2 and TRBJ1-3; D unresolved. The CDR3 loop reads CASSLVDDPFSGNTIYF. The CDR3 DNA is TGTGCCAGCAGCTTAGTCGACGACCCATTCTCTGGAAACACCATATATTTT.